Below, 22 T cell receptor beta chains from the same sample are listed, as sequenced in a study of OX40 agonist ivuxolimab in advanced cancers. Repertoires were generated with immunoSEQ multiplex PCR, while TCRdb's copy carries only in-frame clones and drops some. The data show roughly 60,000 clones, 84% seen once. The sequencing here drew on CD4+ or CD8+ T cells sorted from blood, taken in a trial of the OX40 agonist ivuxolimab. These receptor sequences come from an adult with an advanced solid tumor such as melanoma, head and neck, liver or kidney cancer.

The chain joins TRBV2 to TRBJ2-1; weak D call: TRBD2 (5 bases). This CDR3 region has 16 residues. The V end was cut by 3 bases, the J end by 0 bases, with 12 bases between. CDR1 is SNHLY and CDR2 is FYNNEI in the germline V gene. Here the CDR3 DNA reads TGTGCCAGCAGTGATGGTGGGGAGAGCTCCTACAATGAGCAGTTCTTC. This gives the protein CASSDGGESSYNEQFF.

The chain has TRBV10-3 and TRBJ2-1; 14 nucleotides match TRBD2. CDR1 is ENHRY and CDR2 is SYGVKD in the germline V gene. The CDR3 consists of 18 residues. Losses at the gene ends were 6 bases for V and 4 bases for J; bases not matched to a gene: 11. The CDR3, as DNA: TGTGCCATCAGCAGGACTAGCGGGAGGCCCTTCCATTACAATGAGCAGTTCTTC. It is translated as CAISRTSGRPFHYNEQFF.

This clone was counted once. The rearrangement uses TRBV30 and TRBJ1-2, with D perhaps TRBD1 (5 bases). Germline CDR1 GTSNPN, CDR2 SVGIG (reference sequence). Trimming pared 3 bases from V and 6 bases from J, leaving 17 bases between. The CDR3 is 14 amino acids. CDR3 sequence: CAWRSEGMGDGYTF. The CDR3, as DNA: TGTGCCTGGAGATCAGAGGGGATGGGGGATGGCTACACCTTC.

The rearrangement uses TRBV30 and TRBJ1-1; D unclear. The germline gives CDR1 GTSNPN, CDR2 SVGIG (reference sequence). Trimming left V 5 bases short and J 1 base short, with 11 bases between. This CDR3 has 13 amino acids. CDR3 region: CAWAVRENTEAFF. The CDR3 DNA is TGTGCCTGGGCAGTGAGGGAGAACACTGAAGCTTTCTTT.

V is TRBV4-2 and J is TRBJ2-2; D is unclear. Germline loops: CDR1 LGHNA, CDR2 YNFKEQ. This CDR3 comprises 12 residues. Trimming removed 4 bases at V and 4 bases at J, with 4 bases between. The DNA for the CDR3 is TGTGCCAGCAGCCCCCCCACCGGGGAGCTGTTTTTT. It specifies CASSPPTGELFF.

The CDR3 sequence is CASRGTDNQPQHF. DNA for the CDR3: TGTGCCAGCAGGGGGACAGACAATCAGCCCCAGCATTTT. The chain uses TRBV7-9 and TRBJ1-5, with 7 nucleotides matching TRBD1. Germline CDR1 SEHNR, CDR2 FQNEAQ (reference sequence). V lost 6 bases, J lost 3 bases, and 2 bases stayed unmatched. The CDR3 contains 13 residues.

This chain joins TRBV30 and TRBJ2-5; TRBD2 might be the D (6 bases). In germline, CDR1 is GTSNPN, CDR2 SVGIG (reference sequence). The CDR3 has 15 residues. The V and J ends lost 1 base and 5 bases respectively, with 17 bases between them. The CDR3 here is CAWSETALGGETQYF. CDR3 in DNA: TGTGCCTGGAGTGAGACTGCGCTCGGGGGTGAGACCCAGTACTTC. The full variable domain, completed using reference TRBV30 and TRBJ2-5, is SQTIHQWPATLVQPVGSPLSLECTVEGTSNPNLYWYRQAAGRGLQLLFYSVGIGQISSEVPQNLSASRPQDRQFILSSKKLLLSDSGFYLCAWSETALGGETQYFGPGTRLLVL.

The gene calls are TRBV2 and TRBJ2-7, with 14 bases fitting TRBD2. Per the germline V gene, CDR1 is SNHLY and CDR2 is FYNNEI. This CDR3 is built from 16 residues. After removal of 6 bases from V and 2 bases from J, the junction contained 6 bases not matched to a gene. The CDR3 bases are TGTGCCAGCAGCGCTCCGGGACTAGCGGGGGCCTACGAGCAGTACTTC. Translation gives CASSAPGLAGAYEQYF.

DNA of the CDR3: TGTGCCAGCTCACCAACCCACCCCGCCGGCGACTATGGCTACACCTTC. Translation: CASSPTHPAGDYGYTF. J is TRBJ1-2 and V is TRBV18; no reliable D call. The CDR3 extends over 16 amino acids. CDR1 is KGHSH, CDR2 LQKENI, per germline. Trimming took off 2 bases at V and 3 bases at J, with 16 bases between the two ends.

The chain employs TRBV9 and TRBJ2-1; possible D gene TRBD2, 5 bases. The CDR3 contains 13 residues. CDR1 is SGDLS, CDR2 YYNGEE, per germline. The ends were cut back, 4 bases at V and 7 bases at J, with 12 bases in the middle. CDR3: CASSLNWENEQFF. CDR3 DNA: TGTGCCAGCAGCCTTAACTGGGAGAATGAGCAGTTCTTC.

A word on this clone: A read error may produce the germline difference seen at one junction end. The chain recombines TRBV6-1 with TRBJ2-2; a possible D gene is TRBD1 (5 bases). The CDR3 has 17 residues. Germline CDR1 MNHNS, CDR2 SASEGT. The CDR3 DNA is TGTGCCATCAGTGAAAGGGGTCTCTCCTTTGGGACCGGGGAGCTGTTTTTT. Residues: CAISERGLSFGTGELFF.

The J gene is TRBJ1-1, the V gene TRBV10-3; D perhaps matches TRBD1 (5 bases). Germline CDR1 is ENHRY and CDR2 is SYGVKD. The CDR3 covers 19 residues. V gave up 5 bases and J gave up 1 base, with 26 bases separating them. The CDR3 DNA follows: TGTGCCATCAGTAAGGTTCGGGCCGGGGCTGGACGAGAGAACACTGAAGCTTTCTTT. Protein product: CAISKVRAGAGRENTEAFF.

The chain is built from TRBV27 and TRBJ2-7; TRBD1 matches 11 bases. CDR1 is MNHEY and CDR2 is SMNVEV in the germline V gene (reference sequence). V was pared by 5 bases and J by 0 bases, with 3 bases of the junction left unmatched. CDR3 size: 15 residues. The CDR3 loop reads CASSTGTGGSYEQYF. The CDR3 DNA is TGTGCCAGCAGTACCGGGACAGGGGGCTCCTACGAGCAGTACTTC.

The chain links TRBV18 to TRBJ1-1; TRBD1 matches 8 bases. The CDR3 is 13 residues long. Germline V lookup: CDR1 KGHSH, CDR2 LQKENI. V was pared by 5 bases and J by 4 bases, with 3 bases of the junction left unmatched. The CDR3 is CASSATGGTEAFF. The CDR3, as DNA: TGTGCCAGCTCAGCAACAGGGGGCACTGAAGCTTTCTTT.

This chain links TRBV19 with TRBJ1-4; perhaps TRBD1 as D (5 bases). This CDR3 region has 15 residues. Per germline, CDR1 LNHDA and CDR2 SQIVND (reference sequence). Trimming pared 7 bases from V and 0 bases from J, leaving 12 bases between. The CDR3 loop is CASNSRGPTNEKLFF. The CDR3, as DNA: TGTGCCAGTAATTCCCGGGGCCCAACTAATGAAAAACTGTTTTTT.

This chain connects TRBV7-9 to TRBJ1-3; the D gene is possibly TRBD1 (6 bases). Germline V gene lookup returns CDR1 SEHNR and CDR2 FQNEAQ (reference sequence). Trimming took off 5 bases at V and 0 bases at J, with 17 bases between the two ends. This CDR3 has 17 residues. This CDR3 is CASSQRQALSSGNTIYF. CDR3 in DNA: TGTGCCAGCAGCCAAAGACAGGCCTTGAGCTCTGGAAACACCATATATTTT.

CDR3 amino acids: CASSSPLPQHRNQPQHF. In nucleotides, the CDR3 is TGTGCCAGCAGTTCCCCTCTACCGCAGCATCGCAATCAGCCCCAGCATTTT. The chain couples TRBV28 to TRBJ1-5; D is ambiguous. In germline, CDR1 is MDHEN, CDR2 SYDVKM. V dropped 4 bases and J dropped 2 bases, with 18 bases sitting between them. The CDR3 consists of 17 residues.

This clone was detected ten times or more. The chain recombines TRBV28 with TRBJ1-5; perhaps TRBD1 as D (6 bases). The CDR3 totals 14 residues. V was trimmed by 8 bases and J by 7 bases, leaving 18 bases between them. CDR1 is MDHEN, CDR2 SYDVKM, per germline. The CDR3 DNA is TGTGCCAGCGGAAGGCAGGGGTCGGGACAGCCCCAGCATTTT. Encoded protein: CASGRQGSGQPQHF.

The chain joins TRBV2 to TRBJ1-2; D is undetermined. V gave up 1 base and J gave up 4 bases, with 4 bases separating them. CDR1 and CDR2 (germline): SNHLY, FYNNEI. The CDR3 runs 12 residues. CDR3 bases: TGTGCCAGCAGTGAAGAACCCTATGGCTACACCTTC. Amino acids: CASSEEPYGYTF.

This clone came up a few times. The J gene is TRBJ1-5, the V gene TRBV7-9; 7 bases align to TRBD1. Trimming cost V 5 bases and J 5 bases; bases outside gene matches: 6. The CDR3 extends over 14 amino acids. Germline V gene lookup returns CDR1 SEHNR and CDR2 FQNEAQ (reference sequence). The CDR3, as DNA: TGTGCCAGCAGCAGGGGACAGAGAGATCAGCCCCAGCATTTT. This sequence encodes CASSRGQRDQPQHF.

The table lists this clone with a count of one. The chain is built from TRBV5-1 and TRBJ1-4; no clear D. The CDR3 totals 14 residues. Germline loops: CDR1 SGHRS, CDR2 YFSETQ. V was cut by 4 bases and J by 5 bases, with 12 bases left in between. The CDR3 DNA reads as TGCGCCAGCAGCCCCTCAGGACGGAATGAAAAACTGTTTTTT. This sequence encodes CASSPSGRNEKLFF.

The rearrangement uses TRBV7-8 and TRBJ1-1; D is uncertain. CDR3 length: 15 residues. Germline V gene data show CDR1 as SGHVS and CDR2 as FQNEAQ. V dropped 5 bases and J dropped 1 base, with 14 bases sitting between them. CDR3 bases: TGTGCCAGCAGCCTCATCGAACCGGCGAACACTGAAGCTTTCTTT. Translation gives CASSLIEPANTEAFF.